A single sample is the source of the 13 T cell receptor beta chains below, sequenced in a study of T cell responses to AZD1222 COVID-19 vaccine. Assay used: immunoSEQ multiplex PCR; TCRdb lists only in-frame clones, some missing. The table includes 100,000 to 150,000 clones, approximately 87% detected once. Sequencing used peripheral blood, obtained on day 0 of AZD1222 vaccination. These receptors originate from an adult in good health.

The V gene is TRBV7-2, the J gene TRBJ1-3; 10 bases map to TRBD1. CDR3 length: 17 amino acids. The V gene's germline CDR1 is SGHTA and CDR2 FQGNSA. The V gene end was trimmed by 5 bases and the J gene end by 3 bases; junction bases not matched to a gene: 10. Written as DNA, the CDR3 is TGTGCCAGCAGCCCAGGGGGGACAGGGGCCTTTGGAAACACCATATATTTT. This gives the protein CASSPGGTGAFGNTIYF.

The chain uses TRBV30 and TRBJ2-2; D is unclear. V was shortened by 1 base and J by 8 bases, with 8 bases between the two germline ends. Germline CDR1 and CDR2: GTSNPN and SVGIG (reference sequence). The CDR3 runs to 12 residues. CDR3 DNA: TGTGCCTGGAGTGAGACATGGGGGGAGCTGTTTTTT. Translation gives CAWSETWGELFF.

In DNA form, the CDR3 reads TGTGCCAGCAGGCTTGGGACAGGGGGCACAGATACGCAGTATTTT. Protein: CASRLGTGGTDTQYF. The chain has TRBV2 and TRBJ2-3; 10 bases are a match to TRBD1. Germline assignment: CDR1 SNHLY and CDR2 FYNNEI. Germline trimming cut 6 bases from V and 1 base from J; bases unmatched to any gene: 4. The CDR3 is 15 amino acids.

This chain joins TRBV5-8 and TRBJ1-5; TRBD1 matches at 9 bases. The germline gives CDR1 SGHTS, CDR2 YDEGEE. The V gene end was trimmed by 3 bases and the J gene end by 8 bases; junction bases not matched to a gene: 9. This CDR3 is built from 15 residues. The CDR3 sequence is CASSSGTGTEEPQHF. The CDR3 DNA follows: TGTGCCAGCAGCTCCGGGACAGGGACGGAAGAGCCCCAGCATTTT.

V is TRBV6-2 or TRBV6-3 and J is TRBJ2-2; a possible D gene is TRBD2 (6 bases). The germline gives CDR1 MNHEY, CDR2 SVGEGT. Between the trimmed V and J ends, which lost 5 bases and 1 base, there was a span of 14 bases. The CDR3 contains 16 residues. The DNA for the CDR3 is TGTGCCAGCAGTCGCCCCGGGACTGTGAACACCGGGGAGCTGTTTTTT. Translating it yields CASSRPGTVNTGELFF.

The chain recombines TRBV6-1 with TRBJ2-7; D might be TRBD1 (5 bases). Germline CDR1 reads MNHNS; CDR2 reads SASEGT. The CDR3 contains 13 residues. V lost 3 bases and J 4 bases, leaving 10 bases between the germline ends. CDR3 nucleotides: TGTGCCAGCAGTGACAGGGTTACTTACGAGCAGTACTTC. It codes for CASSDRVTYEQYF.

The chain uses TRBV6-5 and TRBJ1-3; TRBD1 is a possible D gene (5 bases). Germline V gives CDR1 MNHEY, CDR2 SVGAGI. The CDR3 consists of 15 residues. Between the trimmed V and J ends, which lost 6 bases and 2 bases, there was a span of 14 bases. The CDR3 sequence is CASRHRSATGNTIYF. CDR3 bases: TGTGCCAGCAGACACAGGTCGGCGACTGGAAACACCATATATTTT.

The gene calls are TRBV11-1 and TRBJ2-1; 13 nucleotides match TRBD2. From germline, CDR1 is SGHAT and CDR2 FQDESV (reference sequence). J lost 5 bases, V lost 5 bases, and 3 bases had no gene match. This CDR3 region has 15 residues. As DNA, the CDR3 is TGTGCCAGCAGCCCGGGACTAGCGGGAAACAATGAGCAGTTCTTC. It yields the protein CASSPGLAGNNEQFF. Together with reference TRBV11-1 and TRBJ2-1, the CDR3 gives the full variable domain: EAEVAQSPRYKITEKSQAVAFWCDPISGHATLYWYRQILGQGPELLVQFQDESVVDDSQLPKDRFSAERLKGVDSTLKIQPAELGDSAMYLCASSPGLAGNNEQFFGPGTRLTVL.

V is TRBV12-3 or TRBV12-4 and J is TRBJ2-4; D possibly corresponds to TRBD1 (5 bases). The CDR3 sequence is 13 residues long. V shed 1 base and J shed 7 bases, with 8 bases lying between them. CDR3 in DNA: TGTGCCAGCAGTTTAGGACAGACGAACATTCAGTACTTC. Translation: CASSLGQTNIQYF.

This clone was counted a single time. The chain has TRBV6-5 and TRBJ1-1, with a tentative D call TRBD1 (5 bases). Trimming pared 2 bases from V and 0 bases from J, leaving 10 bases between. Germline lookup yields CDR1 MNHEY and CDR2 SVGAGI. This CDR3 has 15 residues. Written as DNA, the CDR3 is TGTGCCAGCAGTTACACCGACAGCATGAACACTGAAGCTTTCTTT. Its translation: CASSYTDSMNTEAFF.

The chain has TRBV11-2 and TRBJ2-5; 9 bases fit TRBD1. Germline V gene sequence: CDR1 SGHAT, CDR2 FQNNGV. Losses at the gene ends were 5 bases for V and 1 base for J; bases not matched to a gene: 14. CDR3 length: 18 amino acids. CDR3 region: CASSPGGTGGVFQETQYF. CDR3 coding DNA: TGTGCCAGCAGCCCGGGAGGAACAGGGGGCGTTTTCCAAGAGACCCAGTACTTC.

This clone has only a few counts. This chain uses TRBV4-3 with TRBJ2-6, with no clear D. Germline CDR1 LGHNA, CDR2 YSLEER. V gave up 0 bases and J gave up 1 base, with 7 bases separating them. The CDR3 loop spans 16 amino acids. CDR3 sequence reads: CASSQEISSGANVLTF. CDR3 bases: TGCGCCAGCAGCCAAGAAATCAGTTCTGGGGCCAACGTCCTGACTTTC.

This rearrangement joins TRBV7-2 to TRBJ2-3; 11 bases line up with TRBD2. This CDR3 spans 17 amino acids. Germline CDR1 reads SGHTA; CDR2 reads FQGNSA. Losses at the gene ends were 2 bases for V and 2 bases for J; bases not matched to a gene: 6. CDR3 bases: TGTGCCAGCAGCTTATGGGCTAGCGGGGGGTCCACAGATACGCAGTATTTT. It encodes CASSLWASGGSTDTQYF. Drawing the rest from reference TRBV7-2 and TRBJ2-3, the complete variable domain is GAGVSQSPSNKVTEKGKDVELRCDPISGHTALYWYRQSLGQGLEFLIYFQGNSAPDKSGLPSDRFSAERTGGSVSTLTIQRTQQEDSAVYLCASSLWASGGSTDTQYFGPGTRLTVL.